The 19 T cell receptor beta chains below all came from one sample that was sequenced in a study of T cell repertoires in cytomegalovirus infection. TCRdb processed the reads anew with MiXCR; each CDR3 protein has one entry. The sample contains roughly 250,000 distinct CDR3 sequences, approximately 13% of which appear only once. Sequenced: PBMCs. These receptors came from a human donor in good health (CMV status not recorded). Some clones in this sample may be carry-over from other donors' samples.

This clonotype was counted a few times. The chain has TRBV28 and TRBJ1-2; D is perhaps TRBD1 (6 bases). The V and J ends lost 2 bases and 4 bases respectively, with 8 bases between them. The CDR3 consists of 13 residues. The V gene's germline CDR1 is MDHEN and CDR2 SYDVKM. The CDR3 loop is CASSLQGTYGYTF. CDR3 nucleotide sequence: TGTGCCAGCAGTTTACAGGGGACCTATGGCTACACCTTC.

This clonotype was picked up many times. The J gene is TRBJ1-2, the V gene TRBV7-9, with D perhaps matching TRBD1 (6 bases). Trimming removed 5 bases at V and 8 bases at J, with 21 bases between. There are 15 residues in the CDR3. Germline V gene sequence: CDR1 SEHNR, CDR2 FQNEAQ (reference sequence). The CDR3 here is CASSASGGVSSGYTF. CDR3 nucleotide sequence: TGTGCCAGCAGCGCAAGCGGGGGCGTCTCAAGCGGCTACACCTTC.

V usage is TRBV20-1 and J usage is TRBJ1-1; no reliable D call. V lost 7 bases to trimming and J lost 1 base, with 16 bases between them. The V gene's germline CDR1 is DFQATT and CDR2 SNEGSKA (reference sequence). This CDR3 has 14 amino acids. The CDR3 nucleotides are TGCAGTGGGGCCCCGCAGACGGAGAACACTGAAGCTTTCTTT. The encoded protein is CSGAPQTENTEAFF.

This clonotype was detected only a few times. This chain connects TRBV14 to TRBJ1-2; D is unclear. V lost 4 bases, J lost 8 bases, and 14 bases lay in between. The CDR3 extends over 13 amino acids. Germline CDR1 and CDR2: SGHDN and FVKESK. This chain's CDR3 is CASSLHGSRGYTF. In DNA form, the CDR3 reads TGTGCCAGCAGCCTGCACGGGAGTCGGGGCTACACCTTC.

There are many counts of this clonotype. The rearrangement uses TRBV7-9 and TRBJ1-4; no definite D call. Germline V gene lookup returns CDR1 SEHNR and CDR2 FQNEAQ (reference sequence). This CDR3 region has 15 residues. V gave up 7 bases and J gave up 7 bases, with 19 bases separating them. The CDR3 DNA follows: TGTGCCAGCACCGATCCCACGACGGTATCTGAAAAACTGTTTTTT. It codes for CASTDPTTVSEKLFF.

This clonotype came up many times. The CDR3 reads CASSLGTNTGELFF. The CDR3 DNA reads TGTGCCAGCAGCTTAGGAACGAACACCGGGGAGCTGTTTTTT. The chain employs TRBV7-2 and TRBJ2-2, with D unclear. This CDR3 spans 14 amino acids. CDR1 is SGHTA, CDR2 FQGNSA, per germline. The germline V and J ends were trimmed by 1 base and 0 bases, with 3 bases remaining between them. Combining the CDR3 with reference TRBV7-2 and TRBJ2-2 gives the whole variable domain GAGVSQSPSNKVTEKGKDVELRCDPISGHTALYWYRQSLGQGLEFLIYFQGNSAPDKSGLPSDRFSAERTGGSVSTLTIQRTQQEDSAVYLCASSLGTNTGELFFGEGSRLTVL.

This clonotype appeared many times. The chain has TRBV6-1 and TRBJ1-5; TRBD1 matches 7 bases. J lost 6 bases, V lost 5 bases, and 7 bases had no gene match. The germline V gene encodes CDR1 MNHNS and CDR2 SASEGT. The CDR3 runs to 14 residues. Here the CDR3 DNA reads TGTGCCAGCAGTACCGACAGGGCAGGTCAGCCCCAGCATTTT. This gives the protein CASSTDRAGQPQHF.

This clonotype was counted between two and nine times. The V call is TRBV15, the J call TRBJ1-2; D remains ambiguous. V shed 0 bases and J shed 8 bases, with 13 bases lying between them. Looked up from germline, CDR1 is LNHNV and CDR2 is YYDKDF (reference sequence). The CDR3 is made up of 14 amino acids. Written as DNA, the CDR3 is TGTGCCACCAGCAGAGATTATTCTGGGGTAGGCTACACCTTC. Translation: CATSRDYSGVGYTF.

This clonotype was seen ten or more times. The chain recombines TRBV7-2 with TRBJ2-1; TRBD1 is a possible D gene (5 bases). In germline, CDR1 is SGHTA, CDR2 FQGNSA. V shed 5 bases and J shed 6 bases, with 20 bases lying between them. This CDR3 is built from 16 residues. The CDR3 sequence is CASSVAQGSVRNEQFF. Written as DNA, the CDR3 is TGTGCCAGCAGCGTTGCCCAGGGCTCGGTTCGCAATGAGCAGTTCTTC. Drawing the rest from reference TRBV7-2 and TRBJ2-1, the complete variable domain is GAGVSQSPSNKVTEKGKDVELRCDPISGHTALYWYRQSLGQGLEFLIYFQGNSAPDKSGLPSDRFSAERTGGSVSTLTIQRTQQEDSAVYLCASSVAQGSVRNEQFFGPGTRLTVL.

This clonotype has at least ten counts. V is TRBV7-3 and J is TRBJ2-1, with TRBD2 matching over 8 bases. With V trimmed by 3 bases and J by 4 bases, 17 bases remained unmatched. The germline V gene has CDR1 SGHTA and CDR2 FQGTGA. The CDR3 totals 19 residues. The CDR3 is CASSFRGGSAGGEYNEQFF. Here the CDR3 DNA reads TGTGCCAGCAGCTTCCGCGGAGGATCGGCGGGAGGAGAATACAATGAGCAGTTCTTC.

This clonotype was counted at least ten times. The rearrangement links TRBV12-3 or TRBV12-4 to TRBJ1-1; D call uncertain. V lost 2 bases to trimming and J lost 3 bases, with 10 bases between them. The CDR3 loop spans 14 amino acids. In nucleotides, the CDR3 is TGTGCCAGCAGTTTAAGTTCGGGCGACACTGAAGCTTTCTTT. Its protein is CASSLSSGDTEAFF.

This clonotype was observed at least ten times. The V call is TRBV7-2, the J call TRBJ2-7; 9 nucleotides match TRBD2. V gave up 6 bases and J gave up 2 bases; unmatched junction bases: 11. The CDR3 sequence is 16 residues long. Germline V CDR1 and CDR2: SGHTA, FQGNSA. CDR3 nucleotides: TGTGCCAGCAGTCCTATGAGCGGGAGGTTTGCCTACGAGCAGTACTTC. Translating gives CASSPMSGRFAYEQYF.

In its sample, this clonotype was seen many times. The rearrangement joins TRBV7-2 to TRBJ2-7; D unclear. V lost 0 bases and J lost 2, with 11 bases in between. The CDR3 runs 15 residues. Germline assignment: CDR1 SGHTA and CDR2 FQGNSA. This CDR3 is CASSLASVAAYEQYF. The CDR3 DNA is TGTGCCAGCAGCTTAGCGTCTGTCGCGGCCTACGAGCAGTACTTC.

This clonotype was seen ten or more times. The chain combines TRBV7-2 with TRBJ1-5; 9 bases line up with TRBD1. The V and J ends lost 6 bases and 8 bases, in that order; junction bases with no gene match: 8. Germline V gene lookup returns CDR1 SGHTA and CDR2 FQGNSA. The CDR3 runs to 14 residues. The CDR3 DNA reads TGTGCCAGCAGTTCCGGGACAGGGTTTGAGCCCCAGCATTTT. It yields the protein CASSSGTGFEPQHF.

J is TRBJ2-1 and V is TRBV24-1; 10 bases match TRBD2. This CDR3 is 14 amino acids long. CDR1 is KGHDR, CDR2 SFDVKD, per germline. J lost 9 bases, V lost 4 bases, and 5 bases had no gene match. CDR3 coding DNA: TGTGCCACCAGTGAGTCTAGCGGGAGCTTTGAGCAGTTCTTC. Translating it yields CATSESSGSFEQFF.

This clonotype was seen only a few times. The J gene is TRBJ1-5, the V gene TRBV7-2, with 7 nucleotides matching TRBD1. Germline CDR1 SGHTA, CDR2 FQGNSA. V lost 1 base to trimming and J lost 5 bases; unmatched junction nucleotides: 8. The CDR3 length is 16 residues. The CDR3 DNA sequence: TGTGCCAGCAGCTTAGGACCTAGACAGGGAGATCAGCCCCAGCATTTT. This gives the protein CASSLGPRQGDQPQHF.

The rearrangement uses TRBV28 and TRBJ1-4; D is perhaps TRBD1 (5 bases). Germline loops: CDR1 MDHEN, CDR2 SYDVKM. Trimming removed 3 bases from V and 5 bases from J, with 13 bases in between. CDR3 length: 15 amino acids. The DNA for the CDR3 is TGTGCCAGCAGTTTGTTGGGGGTTGGGAATGAAAAACTGTTTTTT. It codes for CASSLLGVGNEKLFF.

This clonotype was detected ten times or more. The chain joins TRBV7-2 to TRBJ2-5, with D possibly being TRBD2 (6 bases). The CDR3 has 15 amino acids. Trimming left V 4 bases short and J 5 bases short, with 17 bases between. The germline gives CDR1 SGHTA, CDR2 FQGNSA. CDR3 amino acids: CASSSDWGEGETQYF. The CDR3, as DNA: TGTGCCAGCAGCTCCGATTGGGGGGAAGGGGAGACCCAGTACTTC.

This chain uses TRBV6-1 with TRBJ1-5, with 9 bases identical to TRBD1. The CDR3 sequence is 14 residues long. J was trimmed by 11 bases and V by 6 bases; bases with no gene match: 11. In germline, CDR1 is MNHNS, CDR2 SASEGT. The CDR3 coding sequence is TGTGCCAGCAGGCAGGGACAGGGCCTTAGGGCCCAGCATTTT. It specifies CASRQGQGLRAQHF.